This T cell receptor beta chain was recorded in a study of monozygotic twins with inflammatory bowel disease. Study-wide results and caveats: Healthy co-twins, by inverse Simpson, had higher TCRbeta diversity than their siblings with IBD.

This CDR3 has 14 amino acids. The V gene's germline CDR1 is DFQATT and CDR2 SNEGSKA (reference sequence). In eight separate reactions per sample, cDNA was generated. TCRdb reprocessed the 5' RACE reads; each CDR3 protein has one entry and no DNA is given. The sample table includes approximately 140,000 distinct CDR3 sequences. Someone took a roughly 2.5 ml blood sample from each of the donors. Comment on this clonotype: Its antigen remains unidentified.

The chain uses TRBV20-1 and TRBJ2-7; there is no DNA to check the TCRdb D call of TRBD1. Sequencing input: blood. This TCR derives from a human donor with ulcerative colitis or Crohn's disease, or a healthy co-twin of an affected twin (not recorded which). The CDR3 protein is CSASSGGRSYEQYF.